One and the same sample provided the 14 T cell receptor beta chains below, sequenced in a study of T cell responses to AZD1222 COVID-19 vaccine. Repertoires were generated with immunoSEQ multiplex PCR, while TCRdb's copy carries only in-frame clones and drops some. The sample holds some 130,000 clones, about 89% seen once. The starting material was peripheral blood, obtained on day 0 of AZD1222 vaccination. These receptors all come from an adult in good health.

For this clone: One junction end does not reproduce the germline sequence, and a read error may be involved. The chain links TRBV11-2 to TRBJ1-3, with TRBD1 matching 7 bases. The germline gives CDR1 SGHAT, CDR2 FQNNGV. This CDR3 is built from 12 residues. The CDR3 loop is CASRGAGNTIYF. The CDR3 coding sequence is TGTGCGAGCAGGGGGGCTGGAAACACCATATATTTT.

V and J are TRBV4-2 and TRBJ2-3, with D possibly matching TRBD2 (6 bases). This CDR3 has 15 amino acids. The germline gives CDR1 LGHNA, CDR2 YNFKEQ. Trimming cost V 3 bases and J 0 bases, with 10 bases left between them. CDR3 residues: CASSQGGLSTDTQYF. The CDR3 nucleotides read TGTGCCAGCAGCCAGGGGGGACTCAGCACAGATACGCAGTATTTT.

The V call is TRBV6-5, the J call TRBJ2-7, with TRBD1 as a possible D gene (6 bases). Deletions cut 2 bases from V and 6 bases from J, with 14 bases between. The length of the CDR3 is 14 residues. From germline, CDR1 is MNHEY and CDR2 SVGAGI. The CDR3 nucleotides read TGTGCCAGCAGTTACAGAGACAGGAAGGGCGAGCAGTACTTC. The encoded protein is CASSYRDRKGEQYF.

This clone came up once. V is TRBV5-4 and J is TRBJ1-2; D not resolved. Trimming cost V 3 bases and J 5 bases, with 14 bases left between them. The germline CDR1 and CDR2 sequences are SGHNT and YYREEE (reference sequence). This CDR3 is built from 14 residues. CDR3 DNA sequence: TGTGCCAGCAGCTCCGGACCTAGGCAGTATGGCTACACCTTC. It translates to CASSSGPRQYGYTF.

The chain joins TRBV7-7 to TRBJ2-5; 9 nucleotides agree with TRBD2. With V trimmed by 1 base and J by 5 bases, 5 bases remained unmatched. The germline V gene encodes CDR1 SSHAT and CDR2 FNYEAQ (reference sequence). There are 15 residues in the CDR3. The CDR3 loop is CASSLGAGGWETQYF. CDR3 DNA: TGTGCCAGCAGCTTAGGAGCGGGGGGTTGGGAGACCCAGTACTTC.

CDR3 in amino acids: CASSQVRGGTDYTEAFF. In nucleotides, the CDR3 is TGCGCCAGCAGCCAAGTCAGAGGGGGGACGGATTACACTGAAGCTTTCTTT. The chain carries TRBV4-3 and TRBJ1-1, with D possibly being TRBD1 (6 bases). Trimming pared 1 base from V and 3 bases from J, leaving 18 bases between. The CDR3 is made up of 17 amino acids. Germline V gene lookup returns CDR1 LGHNA and CDR2 YSLEER.

The rearrangement uses TRBV20-1 and TRBJ2-3, with D perhaps TRBD1 (5 bases). The CDR3 has 13 residues. The V gene's germline CDR1 is DFQATT and CDR2 SNEGSKA (reference sequence). The V gene lost 3 bases and the J gene lost 6 bases, with 13 bases spanning the gap. This chain's CDR3 is CSASLEGADTQYF. CDR3 nucleotides: TGCAGTGCTAGTCTCGAAGGGGCCGATACGCAGTATTTT.

V gene TRBV12-3 or TRBV12-4 combines with J gene TRBJ1-1; D is unresolved. The CDR3 totals 12 residues. Trimming took off 3 bases at V and 8 bases at J, with 10 bases between the two ends. The CDR3 spells CASSLWAREAFF. The CDR3 DNA sequence: TGTGCCAGCAGTTTGTGGGCCAGGGAAGCTTTCTTT.

This clone has just a few counts. The V call is TRBV5-6, the J call TRBJ1-5; D is undetermined. CDR3 size: 12 residues. V lost 2 bases and J lost 7, with 7 bases in between. The germline CDR1 and CDR2 sequences are SGHDT and YYEEEE. Here the CDR3 reads CASSFAGQPQHF. CDR3 nucleotide sequence: TGTGCCAGCAGCTTCGCGGGCCAGCCCCAGCATTTT.

This chain joins TRBV27 and TRBJ1-1, with unresolved D. CDR3 length: 13 residues. The V gene's germline CDR1 is MNHEY and CDR2 SMNVEV (reference sequence). V was clipped by 6 bases and J by 2 bases, with 10 bases between them. CDR3 residues: CASRGRSNTEAFF. The DNA of the CDR3 is TGTGCCAGCAGGGGCCGATCCAACACTGAAGCTTTCTTT.

V is TRBV5-8 and J is TRBJ1-1; a weak D match, TRBD1 (6 bases). V was pared by 5 bases and J by 8 bases, with 16 bases between. Germline lookup yields CDR1 SGHTS and CDR2 YDEGEE. There are 13 residues in the CDR3. CDR3 nucleotide sequence: TGTGCCAGCAGGAGTCCAGGGGACTTAGAAGCTTTCTTT. Translated, it gives CASRSPGDLEAFF. Full variable domain (missing parts from reference TRBV5-8 and TRBJ1-1): EAGVTQSPTHLIKTRGQQATLRCSPISGHTSVYWYQQALGLGLQFLLWYDEGEERNRGNFPPRFSGRQFPNYSSELNVNALELEDSALYLCASRSPGDLEAFFGQGTRLTVV.

The chain recombines TRBV5-1 with TRBJ1-1; unclear D gene. Trimming took 0 bases from V and 1 from J, leaving 7 bases between them. Looked up from germline, CDR1 is SGHRS and CDR2 is YFSETQ. The length of the CDR3 is 14 residues. CDR3 amino acids: CASSLVGQNTEAFF. CDR3 nucleotides: TGCGCCAGCAGCTTGGTCGGGCAGAACACTGAAGCTTTCTTT.

The CDR3 loop is CASSEATEAFF. As DNA, the CDR3 is TGTGCCAGCAGTGAAGCCACCGAAGCTTTCTTT. The rearrangement joins TRBV2 to TRBJ1-1; D is undetermined. Germline V lookup: CDR1 SNHLY, CDR2 FYNNEI. The CDR3 has 11 amino acids. V was clipped by 0 bases and J by 8 bases, with 4 bases between them.

The V gene is TRBV27, the J gene TRBJ1-2; D remains ambiguous. CDR3 length: 15 residues. Per germline, CDR1 MNHEY and CDR2 SMNVEV (reference sequence). V was trimmed by 0 bases and J by 7 bases, leaving 15 bases between them. The chain's CDR3 is CASSLSWAGGPGYTF. CDR3 bases: TGTGCCAGCAGTTTATCCTGGGCGGGAGGGCCTGGCTACACCTTC.